This T cell receptor beta chain was found in a study of shared clonotypes between healthy human individuals. This table comes from immunoSEQ multiplex PCR, and its TCRdb copy is limited to in-frame clones, with some not included. The sample yields roughly 2,300,000 clones, 85% to 95% seen once. Sequenced input: naive CD4+ T cells from PBMCs. Specified subset: CD45RA+ positively selected. This TCR derives from a man aged 18 to 30 in good health. Some clones in this sample may be carry-over from other donors' samples.

The CDR3 DNA reads TGTGCCAGCAGCTTCCCCACAGGAAGCTACACTGAAGCTTTCTTT. Protein sequence: CASSFPTGSYTEAFF. This chain connects TRBV11-2 to TRBJ1-1, with a possible D match to TRBD1 (5 bases). This CDR3 is 15 amino acids long. Trimming left V 3 bases short and J 3 bases short, with 14 bases between. Germline-derived CDR1 and CDR2 are SGHAT and FQNNGV.